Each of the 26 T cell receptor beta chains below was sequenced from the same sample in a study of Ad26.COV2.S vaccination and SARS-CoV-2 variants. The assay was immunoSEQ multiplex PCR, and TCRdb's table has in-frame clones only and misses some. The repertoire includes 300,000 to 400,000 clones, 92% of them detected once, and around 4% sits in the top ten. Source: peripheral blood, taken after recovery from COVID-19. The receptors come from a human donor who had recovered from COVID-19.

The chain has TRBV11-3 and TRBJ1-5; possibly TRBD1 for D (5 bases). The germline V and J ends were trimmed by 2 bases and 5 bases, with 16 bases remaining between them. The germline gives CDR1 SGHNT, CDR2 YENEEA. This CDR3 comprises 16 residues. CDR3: CASSLPLGGWHQPQHF. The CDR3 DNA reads TGTGCCAGCAGCTTACCGCTCGGGGGGTGGCATCAGCCCCAGCATTTT.

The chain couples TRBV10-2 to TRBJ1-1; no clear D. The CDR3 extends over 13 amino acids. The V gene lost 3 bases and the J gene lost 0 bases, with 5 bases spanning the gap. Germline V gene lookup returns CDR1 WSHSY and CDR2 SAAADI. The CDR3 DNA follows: TGCGCCAGCAGTGATCTTATGAACACTGAAGCTTTCTTT. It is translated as CASSDLMNTEAFF.

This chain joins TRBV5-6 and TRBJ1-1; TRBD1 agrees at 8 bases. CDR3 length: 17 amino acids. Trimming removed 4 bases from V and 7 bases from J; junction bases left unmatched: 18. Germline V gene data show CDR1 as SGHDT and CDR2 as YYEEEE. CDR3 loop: CASSRYISGTGAYEAFF. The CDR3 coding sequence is TGTGCCAGCAGCCGCTACATTTCCGGGACAGGAGCCTATGAAGCTTTCTTT.

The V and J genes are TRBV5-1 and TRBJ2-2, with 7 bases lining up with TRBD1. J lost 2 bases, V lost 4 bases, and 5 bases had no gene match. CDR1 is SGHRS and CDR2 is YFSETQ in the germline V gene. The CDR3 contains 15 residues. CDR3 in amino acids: CASSPQGTNTGELFF. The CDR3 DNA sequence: TGCGCCAGCAGCCCACAGGGGACAAACACCGGGGAGCTGTTTTTT.

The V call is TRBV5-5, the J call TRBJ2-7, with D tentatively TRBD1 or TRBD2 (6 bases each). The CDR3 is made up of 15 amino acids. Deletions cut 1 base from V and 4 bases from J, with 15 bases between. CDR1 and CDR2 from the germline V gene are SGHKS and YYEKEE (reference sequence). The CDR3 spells CASSLTGAGQYEQYF. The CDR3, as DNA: TGTGCCAGCAGCTTGACGGGGGCAGGTCAATACGAGCAGTACTTC.

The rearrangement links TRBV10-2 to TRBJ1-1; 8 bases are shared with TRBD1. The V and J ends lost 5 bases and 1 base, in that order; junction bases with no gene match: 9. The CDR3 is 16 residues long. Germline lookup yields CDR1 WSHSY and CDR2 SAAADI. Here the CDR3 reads CASSQLPGTGNTEAFF. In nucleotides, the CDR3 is TGCGCCAGCAGTCAGTTACCCGGGACAGGGAACACTGAAGCTTTCTTT.

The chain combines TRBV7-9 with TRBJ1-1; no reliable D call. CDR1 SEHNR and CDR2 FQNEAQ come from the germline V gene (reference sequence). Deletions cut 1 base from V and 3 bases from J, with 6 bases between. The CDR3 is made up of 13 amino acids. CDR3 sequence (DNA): TGTGCCAGCAGCTTAGGAGGGCACACTGAAGCTTTCTTT. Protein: CASSLGGHTEAFF.

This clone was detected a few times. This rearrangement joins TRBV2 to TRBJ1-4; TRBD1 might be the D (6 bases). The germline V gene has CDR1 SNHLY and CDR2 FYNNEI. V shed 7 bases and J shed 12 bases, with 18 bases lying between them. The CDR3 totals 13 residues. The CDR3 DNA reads TGTGCCAGCACTGCAGGGGCAATGAGGGAACTGTTTTTT. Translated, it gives CASTAGAMRELFF.

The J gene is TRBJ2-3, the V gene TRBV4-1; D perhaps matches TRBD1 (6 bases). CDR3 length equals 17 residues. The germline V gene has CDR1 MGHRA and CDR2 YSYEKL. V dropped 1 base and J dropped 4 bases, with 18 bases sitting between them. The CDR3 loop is CASSQGNHVDRPDTQYF. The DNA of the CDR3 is TGCGCCAGCAGCCAAGGGAACCACGTGGACAGACCAGATACGCAGTATTTT.

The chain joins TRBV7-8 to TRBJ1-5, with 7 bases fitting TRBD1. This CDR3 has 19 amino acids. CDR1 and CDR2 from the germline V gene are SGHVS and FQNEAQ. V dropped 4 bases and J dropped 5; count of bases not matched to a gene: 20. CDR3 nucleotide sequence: TGTGCCAGCAGCTCCCAGGGGGGACTGAACAAAGGGGTAGATCAGCCCCAGCATTTT. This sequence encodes CASSSQGGLNKGVDQPQHF.

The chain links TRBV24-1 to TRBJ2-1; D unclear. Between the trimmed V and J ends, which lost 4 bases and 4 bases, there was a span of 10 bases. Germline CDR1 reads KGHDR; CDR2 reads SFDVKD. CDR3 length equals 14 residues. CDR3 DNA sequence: TGTGCCACCAGTGAAGGGATGGGTTACAATGAGCAGTTCTTC. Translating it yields CATSEGMGYNEQFF.

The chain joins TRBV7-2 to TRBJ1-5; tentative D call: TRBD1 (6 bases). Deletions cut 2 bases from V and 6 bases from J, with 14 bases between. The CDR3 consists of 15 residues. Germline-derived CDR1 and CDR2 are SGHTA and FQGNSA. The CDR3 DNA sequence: TGTGCCAGCAGCTTATCGGTGGGGGGGCCTCAGCCCCAGCATTTT. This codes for CASSLSVGGPQPQHF.

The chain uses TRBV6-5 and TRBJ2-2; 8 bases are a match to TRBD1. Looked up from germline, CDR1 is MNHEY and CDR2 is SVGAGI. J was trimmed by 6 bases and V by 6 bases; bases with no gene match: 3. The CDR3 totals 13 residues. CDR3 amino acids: CASRIQGAGELFF. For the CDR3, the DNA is TGTGCCAGCAGGATACAGGGGGCCGGGGAGCTGTTTTTT.

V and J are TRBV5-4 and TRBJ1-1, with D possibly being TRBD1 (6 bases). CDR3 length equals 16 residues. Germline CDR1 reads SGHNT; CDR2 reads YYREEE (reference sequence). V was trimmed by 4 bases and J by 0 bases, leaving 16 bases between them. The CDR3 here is CASSPAPDRLNTEAFF. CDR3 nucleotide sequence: TGTGCCAGCAGCCCCGCCCCGGACAGATTGAACACTGAAGCTTTCTTT.

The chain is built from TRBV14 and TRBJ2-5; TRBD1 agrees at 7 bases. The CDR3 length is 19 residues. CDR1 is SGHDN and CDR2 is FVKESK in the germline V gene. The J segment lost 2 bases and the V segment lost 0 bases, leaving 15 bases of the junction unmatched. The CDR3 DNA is TGTGCCAGCAGCCAAGACGCGACAGGGTCAGACATAGGGCAAGAGACCCAGTACTTC. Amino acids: CASSQDATGSDIGQETQYF.

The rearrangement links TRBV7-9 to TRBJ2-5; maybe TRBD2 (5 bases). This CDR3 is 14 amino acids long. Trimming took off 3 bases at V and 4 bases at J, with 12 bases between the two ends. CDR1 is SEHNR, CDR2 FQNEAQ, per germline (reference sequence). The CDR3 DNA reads TGTGCCAGCAGCTTTCGCGTGAGCGGAGAGACCCAGTACTTC. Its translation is CASSFRVSGETQYF.

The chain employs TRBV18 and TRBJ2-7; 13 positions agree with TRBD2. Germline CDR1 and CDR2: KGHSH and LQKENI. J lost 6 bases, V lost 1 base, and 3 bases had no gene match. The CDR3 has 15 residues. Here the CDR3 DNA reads TGTGCCAGCTCACCACAACTAGCGGGGGGGCGCGAGCAGTACTTC. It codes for CASSPQLAGGREQYF.

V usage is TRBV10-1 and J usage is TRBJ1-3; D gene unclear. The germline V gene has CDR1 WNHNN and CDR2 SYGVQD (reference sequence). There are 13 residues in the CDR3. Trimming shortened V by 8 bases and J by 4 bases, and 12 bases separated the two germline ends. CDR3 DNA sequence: TGCGCCAGCCCAGCCTGCTCCGGAAACACCATATATTTT. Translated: CASPACSGNTIYF.

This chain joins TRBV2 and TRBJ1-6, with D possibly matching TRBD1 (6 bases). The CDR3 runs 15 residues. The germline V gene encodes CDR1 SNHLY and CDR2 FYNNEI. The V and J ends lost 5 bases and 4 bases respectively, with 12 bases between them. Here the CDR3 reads CASSRGVSYNSPLHF. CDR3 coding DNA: TGTGCCAGCAGTAGGGGGGTTTCGTATAATTCACCCCTCCACTTT.

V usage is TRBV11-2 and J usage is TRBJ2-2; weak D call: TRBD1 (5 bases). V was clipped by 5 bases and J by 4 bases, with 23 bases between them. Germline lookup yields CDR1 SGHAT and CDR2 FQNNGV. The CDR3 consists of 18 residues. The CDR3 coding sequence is TGTGCCAGCAGCCCCCTAAAGACAGCCCCCCTGGGCACCGGGGAGCTGTTTTTT. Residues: CASSPLKTAPLGTGELFF.

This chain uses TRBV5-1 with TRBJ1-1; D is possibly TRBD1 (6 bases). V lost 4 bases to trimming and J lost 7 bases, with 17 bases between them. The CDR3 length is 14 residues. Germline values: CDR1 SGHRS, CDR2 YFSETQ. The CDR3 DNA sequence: TGCGCCAGCAGCACCGGACAGAGCTATAGTGAAGCTTTCTTT. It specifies CASSTGQSYSEAFF.

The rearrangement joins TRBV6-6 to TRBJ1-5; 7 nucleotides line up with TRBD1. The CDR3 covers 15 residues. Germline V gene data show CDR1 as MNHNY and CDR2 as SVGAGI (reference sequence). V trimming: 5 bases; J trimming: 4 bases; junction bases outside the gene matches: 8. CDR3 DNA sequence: TGTGCCAGCAGTCGGGACAGTCGGGGGAATCAGCCCCAGCATTTT. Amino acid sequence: CASSRDSRGNQPQHF.

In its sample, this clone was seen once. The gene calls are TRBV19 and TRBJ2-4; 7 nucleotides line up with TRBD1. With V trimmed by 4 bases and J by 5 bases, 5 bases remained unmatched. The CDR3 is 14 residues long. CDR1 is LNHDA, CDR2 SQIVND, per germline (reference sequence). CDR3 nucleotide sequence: TGTGCCAGTAGTAGATCGACAGGGCAAAACATTCAGTACTTC. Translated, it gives CASSRSTGQNIQYF.

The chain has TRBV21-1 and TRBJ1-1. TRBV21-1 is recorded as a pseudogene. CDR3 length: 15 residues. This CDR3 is CASSRRRGANTEAFF. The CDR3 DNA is TGTGCCAGCAGCAGACGCCGGGGGGCGAACACTGAAGCTTTCTTT.

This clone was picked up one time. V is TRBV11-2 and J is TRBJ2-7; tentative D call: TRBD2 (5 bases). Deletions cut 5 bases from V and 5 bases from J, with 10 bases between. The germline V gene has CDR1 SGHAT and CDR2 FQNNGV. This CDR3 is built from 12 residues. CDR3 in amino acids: CASSLGDDEQYF. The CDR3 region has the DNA TGTGCCAGCAGCCTCGGGGATGACGAGCAGTACTTC. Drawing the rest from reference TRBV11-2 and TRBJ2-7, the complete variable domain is EAGVAQSPRYKIIEKRQSVAFWCNPISGHATLYWYQQILGQGPKLLIQFQNNGVVDDSQLPKDRFSAERLKGVDSTLKIQPAKLEDSAVYLCASSLGDDEQYFGPGTRLTVT.

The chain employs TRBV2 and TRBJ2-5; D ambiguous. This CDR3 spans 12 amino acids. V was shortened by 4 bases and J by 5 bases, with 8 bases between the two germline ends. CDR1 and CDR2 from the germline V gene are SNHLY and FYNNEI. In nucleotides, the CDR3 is TGTGCCAGCAGTGGTGTGGGGGAGACCCAGTACTTC. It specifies CASSGVGETQYF. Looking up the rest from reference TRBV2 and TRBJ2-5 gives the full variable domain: EPEVTQTPSHQVTQMGQEVILRCVPISNHLYFYWYRQILGQKVEFLVSFYNNEISEKSEIFDDQFSVERPDGSNFTLKIRSTKLEDSAMYFCASSGVGETQYFGPGTRLLVL.